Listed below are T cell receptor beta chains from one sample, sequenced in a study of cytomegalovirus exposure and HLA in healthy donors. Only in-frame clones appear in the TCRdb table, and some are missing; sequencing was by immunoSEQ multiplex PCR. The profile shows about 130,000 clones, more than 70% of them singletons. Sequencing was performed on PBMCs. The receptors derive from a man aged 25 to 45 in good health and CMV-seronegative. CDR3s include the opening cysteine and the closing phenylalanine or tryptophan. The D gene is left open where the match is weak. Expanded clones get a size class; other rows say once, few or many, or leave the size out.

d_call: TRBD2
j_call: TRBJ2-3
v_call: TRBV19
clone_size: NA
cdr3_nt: TGTGCCACTAATCGGGGGGTTGTCACAGATACGCAGTATTTT
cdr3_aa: CATNRGVVTDTQYF

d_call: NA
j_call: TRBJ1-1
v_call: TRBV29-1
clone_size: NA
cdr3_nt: TGCAGCGCTGATCGGGAGGACACTGAAGCTTTCTTT
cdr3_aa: CSADREDTEAFF

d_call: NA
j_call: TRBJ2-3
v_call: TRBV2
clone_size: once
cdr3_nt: TGTGCCAGCACCTATGAGACAGCCTACACAGATACGCAGTATTTT
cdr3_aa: CASTYETAYTDTQYF

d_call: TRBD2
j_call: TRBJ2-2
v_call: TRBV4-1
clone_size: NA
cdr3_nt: TGCGCCAGCAGCCAAGATAAGCGGGGGAAGAACACCGGGGAGCTGTTTTTT
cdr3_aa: CASSQDKRGKNTGELFF

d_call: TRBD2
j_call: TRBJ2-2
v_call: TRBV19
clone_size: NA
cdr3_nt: TGTGCCAGTAGGGTCGGACTAGCGGGGAACACCGGGGAGCTGTTTTTT
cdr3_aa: CASRVGLAGNTGELFF

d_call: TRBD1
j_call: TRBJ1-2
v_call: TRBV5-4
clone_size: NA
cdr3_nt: TGTGCCAGCAGCTTGGCAGGGACAGGCCCCTATGGCTACACCTTC
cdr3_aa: CASSLAGTGPYGYTF

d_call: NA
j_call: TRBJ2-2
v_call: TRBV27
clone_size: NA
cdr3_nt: TGTGCCTGCCGAGAAGGGACAAACACCGGGGAGCTGTTTTTT
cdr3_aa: CACREGTNTGELFF

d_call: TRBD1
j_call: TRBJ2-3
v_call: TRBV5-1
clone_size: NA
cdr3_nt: TGCGCCAGCAGCAGGGGGACAGCCGGCACAGATACGCAGTATTTT
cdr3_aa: CASSRGTAGTDTQYF

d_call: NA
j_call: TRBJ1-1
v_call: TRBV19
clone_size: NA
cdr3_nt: TGTGCCAGTAGTATAATCCCGGGCACTGAAGCTTTCTTT
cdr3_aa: CASSIIPGTEAFF

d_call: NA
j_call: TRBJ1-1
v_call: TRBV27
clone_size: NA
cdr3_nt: TGTGCCAGCAGTTTATCCTCGTGGCAGGGAAGAACTGAAGCTTTCTTT
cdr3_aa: CASSLSSWQGRTEAFF

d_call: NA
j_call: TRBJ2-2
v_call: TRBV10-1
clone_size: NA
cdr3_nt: TGCGCCAGCAGTGAGTCTTTCACGGGAGTGTTGACCGGGGAGCTGTTTTTT
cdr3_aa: CASSESFTGVLTGELFF

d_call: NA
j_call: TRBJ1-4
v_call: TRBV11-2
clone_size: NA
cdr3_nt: TGTGCCAGCAGCCCGAATGCCGGGATAACTGCGGCTAATGAAAAACTGTTTTTT
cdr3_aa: CASSPNAGITAANEKLFF

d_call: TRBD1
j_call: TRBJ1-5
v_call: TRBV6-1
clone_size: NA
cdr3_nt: TGTGCCAGCAGTGGGGGGCCAGGGGGCTATCAGCCCCAGCATTTT
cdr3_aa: CASSGGPGGYQPQHF

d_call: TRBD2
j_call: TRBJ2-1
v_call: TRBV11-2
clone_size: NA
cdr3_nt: TGTGCCAGCAGCGCCGGACTAGCGGGGGCCCCCTCTTTGTTCTTC
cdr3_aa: CASSAGLAGAPSLFF

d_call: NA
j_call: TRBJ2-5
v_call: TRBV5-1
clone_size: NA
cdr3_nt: TGCGCCAGCCGGAAGGAGGCTAGCGCGTACCAAGAGACCCAGTACTTC
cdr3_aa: CASRKEASAYQETQYF

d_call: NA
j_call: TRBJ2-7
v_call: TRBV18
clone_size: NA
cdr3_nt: TGTGCCAGCTCACCACCGAGGGCAGGGGACTACGAGCAGTACTTC
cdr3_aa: CASSPPRAGDYEQYF

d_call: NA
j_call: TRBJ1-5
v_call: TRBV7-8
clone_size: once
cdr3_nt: TGTGCCAGCAGCTTTCTACGGGGACAGCCCCAGCATTTT
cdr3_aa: CASSFLRGQPQHF

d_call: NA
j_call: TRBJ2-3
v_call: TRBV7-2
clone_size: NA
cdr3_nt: TGTGCCAGCAGCTTATCTTCCCGCGGAGATACGCAGTATTTT
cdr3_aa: CASSLSSRGDTQYF

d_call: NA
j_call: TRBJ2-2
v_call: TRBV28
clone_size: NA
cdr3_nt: TGTGCCAGCAGTCCCCGCCTAGTTCAGACCGGGGAGCTGTTTTTT
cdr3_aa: CASSPRLVQTGELFF

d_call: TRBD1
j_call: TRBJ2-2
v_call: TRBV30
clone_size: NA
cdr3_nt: TGTGCCTGGAGGACCGGGACAGGCACGACCGGGGAGCTGTTTTTT
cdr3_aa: CAWRTGTGTTGELFF